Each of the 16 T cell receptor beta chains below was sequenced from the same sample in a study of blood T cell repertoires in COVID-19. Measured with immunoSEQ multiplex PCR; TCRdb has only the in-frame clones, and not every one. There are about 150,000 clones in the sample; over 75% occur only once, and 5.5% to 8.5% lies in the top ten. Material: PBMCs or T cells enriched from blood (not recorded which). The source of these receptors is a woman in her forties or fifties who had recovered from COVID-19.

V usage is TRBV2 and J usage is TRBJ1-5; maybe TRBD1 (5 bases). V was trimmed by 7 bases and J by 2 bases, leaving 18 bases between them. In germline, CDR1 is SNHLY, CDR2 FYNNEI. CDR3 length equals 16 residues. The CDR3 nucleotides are TGTGCCAGCATGGGGATCGGGGGAACAGGCAATCAGCCCCAGCATTTT. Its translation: CASMGIGGTGNQPQHF. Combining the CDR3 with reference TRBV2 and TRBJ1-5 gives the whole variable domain EPEVTQTPSHQVTQMGQEVILRCVPISNHLYFYWYRQILGQKVEFLVSFYNNEISEKSEIFDDQFSVERPDGSNFTLKIRSTKLEDSAMYFCASMGIGGTGNQPQHFGDGTRLSIL.

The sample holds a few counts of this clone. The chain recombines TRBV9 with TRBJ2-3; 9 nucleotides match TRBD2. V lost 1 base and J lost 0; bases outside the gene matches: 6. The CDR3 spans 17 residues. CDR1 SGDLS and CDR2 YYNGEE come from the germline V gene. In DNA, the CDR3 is TGTGCCAGCAGCGTACTAGCGGGAATAGCTAGCACAGATACGCAGTATTTT. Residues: CASSVLAGIASTDTQYF.

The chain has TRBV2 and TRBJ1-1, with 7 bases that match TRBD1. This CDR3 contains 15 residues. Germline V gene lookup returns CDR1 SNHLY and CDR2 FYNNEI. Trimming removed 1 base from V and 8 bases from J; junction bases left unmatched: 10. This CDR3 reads CASSEGEGQPEEAFF. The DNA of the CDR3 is TGTGCCAGCAGTGAAGGAGAGGGACAGCCGGAAGAAGCTTTCTTT.

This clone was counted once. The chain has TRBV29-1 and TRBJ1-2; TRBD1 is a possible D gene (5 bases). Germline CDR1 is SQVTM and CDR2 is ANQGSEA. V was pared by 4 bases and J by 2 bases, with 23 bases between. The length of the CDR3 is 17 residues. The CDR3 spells CSVGRRQLRGVNYGYTF. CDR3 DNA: TGCAGCGTTGGAAGGAGACAGCTCCGTGGGGTAAACTATGGCTACACCTTC.

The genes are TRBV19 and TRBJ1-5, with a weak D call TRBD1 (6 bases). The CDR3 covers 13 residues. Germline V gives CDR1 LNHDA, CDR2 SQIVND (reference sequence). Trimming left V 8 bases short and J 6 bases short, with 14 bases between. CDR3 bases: TGTGCCAGTGATGGAGCAGGGGTTCAGCCCCAGCATTTT. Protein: CASDGAGVQPQHF.

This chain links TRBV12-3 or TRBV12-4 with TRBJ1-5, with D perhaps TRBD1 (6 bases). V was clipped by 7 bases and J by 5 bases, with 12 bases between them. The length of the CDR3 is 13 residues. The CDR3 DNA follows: TGTGCCAGCACCTACAGGGTGGATCAGCCCCAGCATTTT. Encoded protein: CASTYRVDQPQHF.

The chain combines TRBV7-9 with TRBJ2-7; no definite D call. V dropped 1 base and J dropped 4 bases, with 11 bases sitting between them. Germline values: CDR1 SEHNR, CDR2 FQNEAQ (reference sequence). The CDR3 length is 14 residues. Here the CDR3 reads CASSLGGLIYEQYF. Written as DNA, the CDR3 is TGTGCCAGCAGCTTAGGAGGCCTCATATACGAGCAGTACTTC. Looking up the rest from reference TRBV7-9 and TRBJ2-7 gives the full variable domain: DTGVSQNPRHKITKRGQNVTFRCDPISEHNRLYWYRQTLGQGPEFLTYFQNEAQLEKSRLLSDRFSAERPKGSFSTLEIQRTEQGDSAMYLCASSLGGLIYEQYFGPGTRLTVT.

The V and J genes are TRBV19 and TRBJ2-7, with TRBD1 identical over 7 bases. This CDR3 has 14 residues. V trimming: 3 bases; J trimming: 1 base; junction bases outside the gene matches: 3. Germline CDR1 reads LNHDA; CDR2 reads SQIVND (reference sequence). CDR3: CASSMETGSYEQYF. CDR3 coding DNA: TGTGCCAGTAGTATGGAGACAGGGTCCTACGAGCAGTACTTC.

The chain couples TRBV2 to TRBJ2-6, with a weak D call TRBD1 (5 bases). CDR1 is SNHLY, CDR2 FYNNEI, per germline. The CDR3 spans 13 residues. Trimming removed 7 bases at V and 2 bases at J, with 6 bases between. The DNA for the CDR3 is TGTGCCAGCACAGGGACTGGGGCCAACGTCCTGACTTTC. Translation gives CASTGTGANVLTF.

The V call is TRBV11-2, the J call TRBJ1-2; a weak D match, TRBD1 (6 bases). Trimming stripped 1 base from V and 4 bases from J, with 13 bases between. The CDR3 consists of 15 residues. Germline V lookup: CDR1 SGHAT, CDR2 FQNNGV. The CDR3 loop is CASSLVSGAGYGYTF. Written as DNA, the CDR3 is TGTGCCAGCAGCTTAGTTTCAGGGGCGGGCTATGGCTACACCTTC.

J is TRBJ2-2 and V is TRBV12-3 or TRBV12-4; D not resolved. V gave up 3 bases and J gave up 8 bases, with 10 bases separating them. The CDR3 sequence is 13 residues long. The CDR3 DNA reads TGTGCCAGCAGTTTCAGGATGTCGGGGGAGCTGTTTTTT. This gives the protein CASSFRMSGELFF.

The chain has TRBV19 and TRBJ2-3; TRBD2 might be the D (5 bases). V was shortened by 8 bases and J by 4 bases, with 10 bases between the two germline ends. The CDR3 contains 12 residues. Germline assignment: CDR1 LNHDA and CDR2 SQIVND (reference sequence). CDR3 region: CASRGGADTQYF. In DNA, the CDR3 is TGTGCCAGTCGCGGAGGTGCAGATACGCAGTATTTT.

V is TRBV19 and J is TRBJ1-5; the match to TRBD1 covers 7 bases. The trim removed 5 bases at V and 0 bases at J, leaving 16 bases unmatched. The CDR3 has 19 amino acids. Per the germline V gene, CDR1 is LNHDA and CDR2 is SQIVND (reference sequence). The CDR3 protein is CASSSETGTVLYSNQPQHF. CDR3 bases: TGTGCCAGTAGTTCAGAAACCGGGACAGTCCTTTATAGCAATCAGCCCCAGCATTTT.

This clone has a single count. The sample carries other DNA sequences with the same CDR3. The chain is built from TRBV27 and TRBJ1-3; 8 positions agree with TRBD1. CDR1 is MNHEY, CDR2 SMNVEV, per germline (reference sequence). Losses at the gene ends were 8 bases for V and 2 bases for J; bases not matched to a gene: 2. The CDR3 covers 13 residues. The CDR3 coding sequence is TGTGCCAGCTTGGACAGGGCTGGAAACACCATATATTTT. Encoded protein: CASLDRAGNTIYF.

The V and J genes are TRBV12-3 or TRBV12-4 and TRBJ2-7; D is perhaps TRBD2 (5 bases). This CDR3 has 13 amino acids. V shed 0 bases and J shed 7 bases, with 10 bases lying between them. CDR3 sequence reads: CASSLAGAREQYF. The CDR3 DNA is TGTGCCAGCAGTTTAGCGGGAGCACGGGAGCAGTACTTC.

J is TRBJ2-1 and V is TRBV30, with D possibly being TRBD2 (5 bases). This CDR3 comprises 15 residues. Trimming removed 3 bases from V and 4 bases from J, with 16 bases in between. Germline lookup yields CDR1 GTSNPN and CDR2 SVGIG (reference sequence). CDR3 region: CAWRTPSGAYNEQFF. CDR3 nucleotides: TGTGCCTGGAGGACCCCCAGCGGAGCATACAATGAGCAGTTCTTC.